These 16 T cell receptor beta chains originate from one sample sequenced in a study of T-cell reconstitution after alpha-beta-depleted transplantation in children. As it was prepared, the TCRbeta library received unique molecular identifiers. TCRdb re-called the PCR reads through MiXCR, storing one row per CDR3 protein. Among about 58,000 distinct CDR3 sequences listed, about 40% were seen once. This specimen consisted of PBMCs, mostly from graft donor cells, obtained 360 days after TCRalphabeta/CD19-depleted stem cell transplant. The receptors come from a male patient younger than 18 who had a stem cell transplant for acute lymphoblastic leukemia, so the T cells may come from the graft donor.

This sequence joins TRBV4-3 and TRBJ2-7; TRBD2 agrees at 7 bases. Germline V gene data show CDR1 as LGHNA and CDR2 as YSLEER. V dropped 4 bases and J dropped 1; count of bases not matched to a gene: 4. CDR3 length: 14 residues. The CDR3 here is CASSPYSGSYEQYF. In nucleotides, the CDR3 is TGCGCCAGCAGCCCATATAGCGGGTCCTACGAGCAGTACTTC.

V gene TRBV9 combines with J gene TRBJ1-1; 7 nucleotides agree with TRBD1. The junction had 8 bases not matched to a gene; V was cut back by 3 bases and J by 6 bases. Germline CDR1 reads SGDLS; CDR2 reads YYNGEE. There are 14 residues in the CDR3. The CDR3 loop is CASSGDRVGAEAFF. In DNA form, the CDR3 reads TGTGCCAGCAGCGGTGACAGGGTAGGGGCTGAAGCTTTCTTT.

This clonotype has just a few counts. This rearrangement joins TRBV2 to TRBJ1-2, with a possible D match to TRBD1 (6 bases). V shed 7 bases and J shed 5 bases, with 8 bases lying between them. The CDR3 loop spans 11 amino acids. CDR1 SNHLY and CDR2 FYNNEI come from the germline V gene. The CDR3: CASTGQYGYTF. The CDR3 nucleotides read TGTGCCAGCACCGGACAGTATGGCTACACCTTC.

This clonotype was counted only a few times. The chain's CDR3 is CASSSAGADGNEQFF. CDR3 bases: TGTGCCAGCAGTTCAGCGGGGGCCGACGGGAATGAGCAGTTCTTC. J is TRBJ2-1 and V is TRBV6-2 or TRBV6-3; 8 nucleotides line up with TRBD2. This CDR3 spans 15 amino acids. The junction had 9 bases not matched to a gene; V was cut back by 4 bases and J by 7 bases. Germline CDR1 is MNHEY and CDR2 is SVGEGT.

The rearrangement links TRBV5-8 to TRBJ2-5; 10 bases map to TRBD1. The V gene end was trimmed by 4 bases and the J gene end by 4 bases; junction bases not matched to a gene: 7. Germline CDR1 reads SGHTS; CDR2 reads YDEGEE. This CDR3 spans 15 amino acids. CDR3 sequence: CASSMGQGPAETQYF. As DNA, the CDR3 is TGTGCCAGCAGCATGGGACAGGGGCCGGCAGAGACCCAGTACTTC.

This clonotype showed up just once. The J gene is TRBJ2-2, the V gene TRBV15, with 9 bases identical to TRBD1. The length of the CDR3 is 20 residues. The ends lost 4 bases at V and 5 bases at J; junction bases unmatched: 20. Germline lookup yields CDR1 LNHNV and CDR2 YYDKDF (reference sequence). The CDR3 DNA follows: TGTGCCACCAGCACTACAGGGGGCCACCATCCACCGACCCGAACCGGGGAGCTGTTTTTT. Translated: CATSTTGGHHPPTRTGELFF.

CDR3 coding DNA: TGTGCCAGCAGCTCGGACAGGGGGCCTAACCCGAACACCGGGGAGCTGTTTTTT. It translates to CASSSDRGPNPNTGELFF. J is TRBJ2-2 and V is TRBV11-1, with 11 bases fitting TRBD1. The germline gives CDR1 SGHAT, CDR2 FQDESV (reference sequence). The CDR3 spans 18 residues. V shed 4 bases, J shed 0 bases, and the junction held 7 bases outside the gene matches.

This sequence joins TRBV7-8 and TRBJ2-3; possibly TRBD1 or TRBD2 for D (5 bases each). The CDR3 is made up of 14 amino acids. V dropped 1 base and J dropped 2 bases, with 7 bases sitting between them. Per germline, CDR1 SGHVS and CDR2 FQNEAQ. The CDR3: CASSLGGTTDTQYF. Written as DNA, the CDR3 is TGTGCCAGCAGCTTAGGTGGGACCACAGATACGCAGTATTTT.

The chain uses TRBV3-1 and TRBJ2-1, with 7 bases identical to TRBD2. This CDR3 spans 17 amino acids. Per germline, CDR1 LGHDT and CDR2 YNNKEL (reference sequence). Trimming removed 1 base from V and 5 bases from J; junction bases left unmatched: 11. The CDR3 here is CASSQVFWRERDNEQFF. For the CDR3, the DNA is TGTGCCAGCAGCCAAGTTTTTTGGCGGGAGCGCGACAATGAGCAGTTCTTC.

About this clonotype itself: The CDR3 does not close with the conserved phenylalanine or tryptophan, likely indicating a read error. This chain links TRBV20-1 with TRBJ2-7, with D perhaps TRBD2 (5 bases). CDR1 DFQATT and CDR2 SNEGSKA come from the germline V gene (reference sequence). Between the trimmed V and J ends, which lost 6 bases and 0 bases, there was a span of 15 bases. This CDR3 region has 14 residues. CDR3 bases: TGCAGTGCCGCGGGTTGGAGGAGCTCCTACGAGCAGTACTGC. Protein: CSAAGWRSSYEQYC.

This chain connects TRBV5-1 to TRBJ2-7; 9 bases align to TRBD1. With V trimmed by 0 bases and J by 4 bases, 8 bases remained unmatched. Germline CDR1 reads SGHRS; CDR2 reads YFSETQ. This CDR3 region has 16 residues. The CDR3 coding sequence is TGCGCCAGCAGCTTGGCACCGGGACAGGGATCATACGAGCAGTACTTC. Translating it yields CASSLAPGQGSYEQYF.

V usage is TRBV18 and J usage is TRBJ1-5; possibly TRBD1 for D (5 bases). Germline CDR1 and CDR2: KGHSH and LQKENI. CDR3 size: 19 residues. The ends were cut back, 3 bases at V and 2 bases at J, with 23 bases in the middle. CDR3 coding DNA: TGTGCCAGCTCACCGATGGAGATAATGGGGGATAATGGCAATCAGCCCCAGCATTTT. This gives the protein CASSPMEIMGDNGNQPQHF. Supplemented by reference TRBV18 and TRBJ1-5, the full variable domain reads NAGVMQNPRHLVRRRGQEARLRCSPMKGHSHVYWYRQLPEEGLKFMVYLQKENIIDESGMPKERFSAEFPKEGPSILRIQQVVRGDSAAYFCASSPMEIMGDNGNQPQHFGDGTRLSIL.

This clonotype occurred once. The rearrangement joins TRBV5-6 to TRBJ2-2; maybe TRBD1 (6 bases). V dropped 4 bases and J dropped 4 bases, with 8 bases sitting between them. Germline V gene lookup returns CDR1 SGHDT and CDR2 YYEEEE. This CDR3 is built from 13 residues. CDR3 residues: CASSRQVTGELFF. Here the CDR3 DNA reads TGTGCCAGCAGCAGACAGGTCACCGGGGAGCTGTTTTTT.

This chain links TRBV7-3 with TRBJ2-7; the match to TRBD2 covers 8 bases. The V gene's germline CDR1 is SGHTA and CDR2 FQGTGA. The CDR3 length is 15 residues. With 1 base clipped from V and 4 bases from J, the junction kept 6 bases outside the gene matches. CDR3 DNA sequence: TGTGCCAGCAGCTTAAGTACCGGGAGGGCTTACGAGCAGTACTTC. This codes for CASSLSTGRAYEQYF.

This clonotype was observed a few times. This chain uses TRBV20-1 with TRBJ1-4; maybe TRBD1 (6 bases). Trimming took 5 bases from V and 8 from J, leaving 12 bases between them. Germline V gene sequence: CDR1 DFQATT, CDR2 SNEGSKA (reference sequence). The CDR3 loop spans 12 amino acids. The CDR3 DNA follows: TGCAGTGCTTTACAGGGTGGGGAAAAACTGTTTTTT. It yields the protein CSALQGGEKLFF.

A few counts support this clonotype. The chain has TRBV5-5 and TRBJ2-1; 10 nucleotides line up with TRBD2. Germline CDR1 is SGHKS and CDR2 is YYEKEE (reference sequence). The CDR3 length is 16 residues. With V trimmed by 0 bases and J by 4 bases, 4 bases remained unmatched. As DNA, the CDR3 is TGTGCCAGCAGCTTGGGAGGACTAGCGGTTTACAATGAGCAGTTCTTC. It is translated as CASSLGGLAVYNEQFF.